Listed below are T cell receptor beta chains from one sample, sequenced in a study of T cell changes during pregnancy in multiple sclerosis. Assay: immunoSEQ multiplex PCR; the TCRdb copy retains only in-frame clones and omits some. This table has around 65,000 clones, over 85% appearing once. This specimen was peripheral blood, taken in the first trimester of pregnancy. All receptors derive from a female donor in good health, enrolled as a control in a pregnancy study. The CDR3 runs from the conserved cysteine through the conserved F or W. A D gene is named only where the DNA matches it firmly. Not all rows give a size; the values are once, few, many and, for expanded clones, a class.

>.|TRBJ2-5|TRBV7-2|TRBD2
CASSLNSGGSPETQYF
TGTGCCAGCAGCTTAAATAGCGGGGGGAGTCCAGAGACCCAGTACTTC
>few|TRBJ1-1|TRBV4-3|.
CASSLGETEAFF
TGCGCCAGCAGCCTCGGGGAGACTGAAGCTTTCTTT
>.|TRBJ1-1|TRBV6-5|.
CASSSLGPPNTEAFF
TGTGCCAGCAGTTCCCTGGGGCCCCCAAACACTGAAGCTTTCTTT
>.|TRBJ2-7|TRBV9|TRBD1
CASSAQGAYEQYF
TGTGCCAGCAGCGCACAGGGGGCCTACGAGCAGTACTTC
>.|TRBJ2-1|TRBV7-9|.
CASSPDLKSYNEQFF
TGTGCCAGCAGCCCGGACTTGAAATCCTACAATGAGCAGTTCTTC
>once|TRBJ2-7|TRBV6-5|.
CASSYAQGWGYEQYF
TGTGCCAGCAGTTACGCCCAGGGATGGGGATACGAGCAGTACTTC
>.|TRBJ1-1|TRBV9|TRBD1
CASSARQGLNTEAFF
TGTGCCAGCAGCGCAAGACAGGGTCTCAACACTGAAGCTTTCTTT
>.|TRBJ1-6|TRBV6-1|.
CASSENAASSGGALHF
TGTGCCAGCAGTGAAAACGCCGCGAGTTCGGGGGGAGCCCTCCACTTT
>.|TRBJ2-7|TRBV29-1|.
CSVFESYEQYF
TGCAGCGTTTTCGAGTCCTACGAGCAGTACTTC
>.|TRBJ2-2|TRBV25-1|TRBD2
CASVAGGTGELFF
TGTGCCAGCGTAGCGGGGGGCACCGGGGAGCTGTTTTTT
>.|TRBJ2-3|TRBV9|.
CASSAGLVTSTDTQYF
TGTGCCAGCAGCGCCGGACTCGTAACTTCCACAGATACGCAGTATTTT
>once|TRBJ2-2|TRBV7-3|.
CASSLRPLQDTNTGELFF
TGTGCCAGCAGCTTAAGACCATTACAGGATACGAACACCGGGGAGCTGTTTTTT
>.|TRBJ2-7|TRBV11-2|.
CASSWTNTYEQYF
TGTGCCAGCAGCTGGACAAATACCTACGAGCAGTACTTC
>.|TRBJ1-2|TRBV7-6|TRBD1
CASSSWEGTGGEGGYGYTF
TGTGCCAGCAGCTCGTGGGAGGGGACAGGGGGCGAGGGTGGCTATGGCTACACCTTC
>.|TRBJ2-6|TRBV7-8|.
CASRQTNPGANVLTF
TGTGCCAGCAGGCAAACTAATCCTGGCGCCAACGTCCTGACTTTC
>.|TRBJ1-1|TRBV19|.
CASSILSLSNTEAFF
TGTGCCAGTAGTATACTTTCTCTTTCGAACACTGAAGCTTTCTTT
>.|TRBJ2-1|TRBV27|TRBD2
CASSLYHPGRASYNEQFF
TGTGCCAGCAGTTTATACCATCCCGGGAGGGCTTCCTACAATGAGCAGTTCTTC
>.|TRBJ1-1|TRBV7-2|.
CASVVTRNTEAFF
TGTGCCAGCGTCGTTACTCGGAACACTGAAGCTTTCTTT
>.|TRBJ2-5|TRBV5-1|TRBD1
CASSSTGQGPQETQYF
TGCGCCAGCAGTTCCACGGGACAGGGGCCGCAAGAGACCCAGTACTTC
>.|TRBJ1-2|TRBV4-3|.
CASSQDGGARQGYTF
TGCGCCAGCAGCCAAGATGGGGGGGCCCGCCAAGGCTACACCTTC
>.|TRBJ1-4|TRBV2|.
CASSESGINEKLFF
TGTGCCAGCAGTGAATCAGGGATTAATGAAAAACTGTTTTTT
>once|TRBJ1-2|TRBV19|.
CASSMRGQKSNYGYTF
TGTGCCAGTAGTATGAGAGGACAGAAATCAAACTATGGCTACACCTTC
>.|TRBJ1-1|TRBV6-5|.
CASSYLATNTEAFF
TGTGCCAGCAGTTACTTAGCCACGAACACTGAAGCTTTCTTT
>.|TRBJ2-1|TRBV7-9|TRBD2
CASSGTSGRSNEQFF
TGTGCCAGCAGCGGGACTAGCGGGAGAAGCAATGAGCAGTTCTTC
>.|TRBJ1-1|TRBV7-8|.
CASSSERGYTEAFF
TGTGCCAGCAGCTCCGAAAGGGGATACACTGAAGCTTTCTTT
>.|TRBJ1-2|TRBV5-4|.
CASSLGQGNGYTF
TGTGCCAGCAGCTTGGGGCAGGGAAATGGCTACACCTTC
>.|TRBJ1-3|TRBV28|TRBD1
CASLRDRAILGNTIYF
TGTGCCAGCCTACGGGACAGGGCCATCCTCGGAAACACCATATATTTT
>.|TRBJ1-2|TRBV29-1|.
CSVAQGNYGYTF
TGCAGCGTTGCACAGGGTAACTATGGCTACACCTTC
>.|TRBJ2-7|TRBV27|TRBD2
CASSLLSGSSSYEQYF
TGTGCCAGCAGTTTGTTGAGCGGGAGTAGCTCCTACGAGCAGTACTTC
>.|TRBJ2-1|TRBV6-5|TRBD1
CASSRGQANEQFF
TGTGCCAGCAGCCGTGGACAGGCGAATGAGCAGTTCTTC
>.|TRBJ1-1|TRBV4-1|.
CASSQVSNTEAFF
TGCGCCAGCAGCCAAGTCTCCAACACTGAAGCTTTCTTT
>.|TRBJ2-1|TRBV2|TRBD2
CASSVSGGNEFF
TGTGCCAGCAGTGTTAGCGGGGGGAATGAGTTCTTC
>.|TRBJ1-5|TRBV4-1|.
CASSRLQGPNQPQHF
TGCGCCAGCAGCCGACTACAGGGCCCTAATCAGCCCCAGCATTTT
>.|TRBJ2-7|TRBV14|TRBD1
CASSQIGGSRGEQYF
TGTGCCAGCAGCCAAATAGGGGGCTCCCGGGGAGAGCAGTACTTC
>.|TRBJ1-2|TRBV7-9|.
CASSLAEGYQDYGYTF
TGTGCCAGCAGCTTAGCGGAGGGATATCAAGACTATGGCTACACCTTC
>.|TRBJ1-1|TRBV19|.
CASSSSLREVTEAFF
TGTGCCAGTAGTTCATCCTTAAGGGAGGTCACTGAAGCTTTCTTT
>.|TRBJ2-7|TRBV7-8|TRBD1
CASSYRQGREQYF
TGTGCCAGCAGCTACCGACAGGGGCGGGAGCAGTACTTC
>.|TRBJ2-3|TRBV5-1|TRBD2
CASSLRLAGESDTQYF
TGCGCCAGCAGCCTCAGACTAGCGGGAGAGTCCGATACGCAGTATTTT
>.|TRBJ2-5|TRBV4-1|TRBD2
CASSQPGGGTQYF
TGCGCCAGCAGCCAACCAGGCGGGGGGACCCAGTACTTC
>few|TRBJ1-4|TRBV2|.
CASSLRTATNEKLFF
TGTGCCAGCAGTTTACGGACAGCAACTAATGAAAAACTGTTTTTT
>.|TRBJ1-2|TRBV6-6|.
CASSLVTGRNYGYTF
TGTGCCAGCAGTCTAGTAACAGGCAGAAACTATGGCTACACCTTC
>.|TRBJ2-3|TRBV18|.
CASSPPSDTDTQYF
TGTGCCAGCTCACCACCGTCAGACACAGATACGCAGTATTTT
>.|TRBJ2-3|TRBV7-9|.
CASSSERPTDTQYF
TGTGCCAGCAGCTCGGAGCGGCCCACAGATACGCAGTATTTT
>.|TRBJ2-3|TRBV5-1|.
CASSSPTDTQYF
TGCGCCAGCAGCTCTCCCACAGATACGCAGTATTTT
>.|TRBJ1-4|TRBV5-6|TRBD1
CASYQTGTATNEKLFF
TGTGCCAGCTACCAGACAGGGACGGCAACTAATGAAAAACTGTTTTTT
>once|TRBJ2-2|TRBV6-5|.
CASTEGGNTGELFF
TGTGCCAGCACAGAGGGCGGGAACACCGGGGAGCTGTTTTTT
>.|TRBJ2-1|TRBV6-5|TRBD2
CASSGLAGGLNEQFF
TGTGCCAGCAGTGGACTAGCGGGAGGGCTGAATGAGCAGTTCTTC
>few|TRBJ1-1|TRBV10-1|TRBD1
CASPGQTEAFF
TGCGCCAGTCCGGGACAGACTGAAGCTTTCTTT
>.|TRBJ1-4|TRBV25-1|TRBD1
CASRDDRGGEKLFF
TGTGCCAGCAGAGACGACAGGGGTGGTGAAAAACTGTTTTTT
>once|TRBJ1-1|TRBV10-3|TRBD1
CAISNGQGAYTEAFF
TGTGCCATCAGTAACGGACAGGGGGCGTATACTGAAGCTTTCTTT
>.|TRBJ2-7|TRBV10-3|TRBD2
CAISGGTSGSYEQYF
TGTGCCATCAGTGGGGGGACTAGCGGCTCCTACGAGCAGTACTTC
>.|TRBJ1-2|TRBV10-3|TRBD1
CAISIDRGNYGYTF
TGTGCCATCAGTATCGACAGGGGGAACTATGGCTACACCTTC
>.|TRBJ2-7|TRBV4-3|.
CASSQDRDSPYEQYF
TGCGCCAGCAGCCAAGACCGGGACTCCCCCTACGAGCAGTACTTC
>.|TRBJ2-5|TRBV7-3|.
CASSSDQGETQYF
TGTGCCAGCAGCTCGGACCAGGGGGAGACCCAGTACTTC
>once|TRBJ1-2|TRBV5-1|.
CASSTSGSRDGYTF
TGCGCCAGCAGCACCTCGGGGAGCCGAGATGGCTACACCTTC
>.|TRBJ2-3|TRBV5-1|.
CASSPTGHSTDTQYF
TGCGCCAGCAGCCCGACAGGTCACAGCACAGATACGCAGTATTTT
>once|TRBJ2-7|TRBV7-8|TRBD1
CASSYPGQGTYEQYF
TGTGCCAGCAGCTACCCGGGACAGGGTACCTACGAGCAGTACTTC
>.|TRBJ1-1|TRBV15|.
CATSERGGNTEAFF
TGTGCCACCAGCGAGCGAGGGGGGAACACTGAAGCTTTCTTT
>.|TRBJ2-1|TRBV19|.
CASSIRDNEQFF
TGTGCCAGTAGTATACGCGACAATGAGCAGTTCTTC